These 17 T cell receptor beta chains were all obtained from the same sample, sequenced in a study of T cells in Graves' hyperthyroidism and ophthalmopathy. Researchers took RNA transcripts and amplified the TCR beta CDR3 regions from them. In the first-round RT-PCR of the TCR CDR3, the HTBI primer set was used. TCRdb reprocessed the multiplex PCR reads via MiXCR and lists one record per CDR3 protein. The sample shows under 500,000 distinct CDR3 sequences, roughly 13% of them seen only once. What was sequenced was blood. These receptors were taken from a man in his fifties with Graves' ophthalmopathy.

Concerning this clonotype: Possible read error: a much larger clone is one base away. The CDR3 does not close with the conserved phenylalanine or tryptophan, likely indicating a read error. The chain carries TRBV5-1 and TRBJ1-1; a weak D match, TRBD1 (5 bases). CDR1 and CDR2 from the germline V gene are SGHRS and YFSETQ. This CDR3 contains 15 residues. The V end lost 0 bases, the J end lost 0 bases, and 9 bases lay between the germline ends. The CDR3 reads CASSLVGGLNTEAFL. The CDR3 nucleotides read TGCGCCAGCAGCTTGGTTGGGGGACTGAACACTGAAGCTTTCCTT.

This clonotype has a handful of counts. This sequence joins TRBV6-1 and TRBJ2-2; TRBD2 matches 7 bases. J lost 3 bases, V lost 5 bases, and 9 bases had no gene match. The CDR3 totals 16 residues. Looked up from germline, CDR1 is MNHNS and CDR2 is SASEGT. DNA for the CDR3: TGTGCCAGCAGTCCTCGGGGAGGGACTTACACCGGGGAGCTGTTTTTT. Protein sequence: CASSPRGGTYTGELFF.

As regards this clonotype: The junction does not match germline at one end; this may be a read error. The V gene is TRBV19, the J gene TRBJ2-7; TRBD2 might be the D (6 bases). Germline values: CDR1 LNHDA, CDR2 SQIVND (reference sequence). The CDR3 has 13 residues. The CDR3: CASRGLTSYEQCF. CDR3 bases: TGTGCCAGCCGAGGACTAACCTCCTACGAGCAGTGCTTC.

This clonotype turned up a few times. The V call is TRBV20-1, the J call TRBJ1-3, with TRBD1 as a possible D gene (5 bases). With 0 bases removed from V and 0 bases from J, the gap between germline ends came to 9 bases. The CDR3 is made up of 15 amino acids. CDR1 is DFQATT, CDR2 SNEGSKA, per germline (reference sequence). The CDR3 here is CSARDPGNSGNTIYF. The CDR3 DNA follows: TGCAGTGCTAGAGATCCAGGGAACTCTGGAAACACCATATATTTT.

V and J are TRBV6-1 and TRBJ1-3; D is unresolved. The length of the CDR3 is 14 residues. CDR1 and CDR2 from the germline V gene are MNHNS and SASEGT. Deletions cut 6 bases from V and 4 bases from J, with 13 bases between. DNA for the CDR3: TGTGCCAGCAGGGAGCGGCAATCAGGAAACACCATATATTTT. Protein product: CASRERQSGNTIYF.

At least ten counts were recorded for this clonotype. The chain employs TRBV20-1 and TRBJ2-4; D not certain. V was cut by 0 bases and J by 0 bases, with 15 bases left in between. This CDR3 comprises 17 residues. Per the germline V gene, CDR1 is DFQATT and CDR2 is SNEGSKA (reference sequence). Here the CDR3 reads CSARDPAARSAKNIQYF. CDR3 nucleotides: TGCAGTGCTAGAGATCCGGCGGCCCGATCAGCCAAAAACATTCAGTACTTC.

This clonotype has at least ten counts. CDR3 sequence (DNA): TGTGCCTGGAACCTCGGGACGAACACTGAAGCTTTCTTT. Its translation: CAWNLGTNTEAFF. The V and J genes are TRBV30 and TRBJ1-1; a weak D match, TRBD1 (5 bases). Trimming pared 4 bases from V and 1 base from J, leaving 10 bases between. Germline loops: CDR1 GTSNPN, CDR2 SVGIG (reference sequence). The CDR3 has 13 amino acids.

This clonotype came up a few times. This may arise from a read error, as a much more abundant clone is one base away. The chain carries TRBV20-1 and TRBJ2-7, with no clear D. Germline CDR1 is DFQATT and CDR2 is SNEGSKA (reference sequence). The CDR3 contains 13 residues. Trimming removed 2 bases from V and 5 bases from J, with 13 bases in between. The DNA for the CDR3 is TGCAGTGCTAGATTTCCCTTACGTCACGAGCAGTACTTC. It is translated as CSARFPLRHEQYF.

This clonotype was recorded a few times. The chain uses TRBV27 and TRBJ1-4; no reliable D call. CDR1 and CDR2 from the germline V gene are MNHEY and SMNVEV (reference sequence). Trimming shortened V by 6 bases and J by 5 bases, and 16 bases separated the two germline ends. The CDR3 consists of 15 residues. DNA for the CDR3: TGTGCCAGCAGCTTGGGGAGAGGAACAAATGAAAAACTGTTTTTT. Its protein is CASSLGRGTNEKLFF.

This clonotype was detected many times. The V and J genes are TRBV7-2 and TRBJ2-7; D not resolved. The CDR3 length is 14 residues. Trimming left V 3 bases short and J 0 bases short, with 9 bases between. Germline assignment: CDR1 SGHTA and CDR2 FQGNSA. This CDR3 is CASSLLQSSYEQYF. The CDR3 region has the DNA TGTGCCAGCAGCTTGTTGCAGAGCTCCTACGAGCAGTACTTC.

This clonotype occurred once. The V call is TRBV19, the J call TRBJ1-1; 9 nucleotides line up with TRBD1. CDR1 and CDR2 from the germline V gene are LNHDA and SQIVND (reference sequence). Unmatched junction bases numbered 4, after V lost 5 bases and J lost 0 bases. The length of the CDR3 is 15 residues. As DNA, the CDR3 is TGTGCCAGTAGTGGCACAGGGGGCATGAACACTGAAGCTTTCTTT. It encodes CASSGTGGMNTEAFF.

This clonotype was found many times. J is TRBJ2-1 and V is TRBV12-3 or TRBV12-4; perhaps D is TRBD1 or TRBD2 (6 bases each). This CDR3 region has 15 residues. Between the trimmed V and J ends, which lost 6 bases and 5 bases, there was a span of 17 bases. CDR3 DNA: TGTGCCAGCAGCCTAACGACAGGAGGGCACAATGAGCAGTTCTTC. As protein: CASSLTTGGHNEQFF.

With regard to this clonotype: Since the CDR3 does not end with the conserved phenylalanine or tryptophan, this likely comes from a read error. The CDR3 bases are TGTGCCAGCAGTTCGACAGCGACTAACTATGGCTACACCCTC. Amino acid sequence: CASSSTATNYGYTL. The rearrangement joins TRBV28 to TRBJ1-2; perhaps TRBD1 as D (5 bases). Germline loops: CDR1 MDHEN, CDR2 SYDVKM. This CDR3 has 14 residues. V lost 4 bases to trimming and J lost 0 bases, with 9 bases between them.

This clonotype was observed at least ten times. The chain joins TRBV20-1 to TRBJ2-5; maybe TRBD2 (7 bases). Germline V CDR1 and CDR2: DFQATT, SNEGSKA (reference sequence). This CDR3 has 14 amino acids. V gave up 6 bases and J gave up 5 bases, with 19 bases separating them. The CDR3 loop reads CSAPVGGRGETQYF. Written as DNA, the CDR3 is TGCAGTGCGCCGGTTGGAGGGAGGGGGGAGACCCAGTACTTC.

The sample holds many counts of this clonotype. The chain employs TRBV5-1 and TRBJ2-3, with D tentatively TRBD1 (6 bases). Germline assignment: CDR1 SGHRS and CDR2 YFSETQ. The CDR3 is 16 amino acids. Trimming removed 2 bases at V and 6 bases at J, with 19 bases between. CDR3 sequence: CASSLDTGRGTDTQYF. The CDR3 region has the DNA TGCGCCAGCAGCTTAGACACAGGGAGAGGGACGGATACGCAGTATTTT.

The chain links TRBV29-1 to TRBJ2-5, with 8 bases aligning to TRBD1. The germline gives CDR1 SQVTM, CDR2 ANQGSEA. V gave up 1 base and J gave up 1 base; unmatched junction bases: 8. This CDR3 region has 16 residues. CDR3 sequence reads: CSVEGPYGQGQETQYF. The CDR3 DNA follows: TGCAGCGTTGAAGGTCCTTACGGACAGGGCCAAGAGACCCAGTACTTC.

For this clonotype: With a much larger clone just one base away, this may be a read error. This chain links TRBV5-1 with TRBJ2-1; possibly TRBD1 or TRBD2 for D (5 bases each). This CDR3 has 15 residues. The germline gives CDR1 SGHRS, CDR2 YFSETQ. Here the CDR3 DNA reads TGCGCCAGCAGCTTGAACCAGCCGGGGCGCAATAAGCAGTTCTTC. This gives the protein CASSLNQPGRNKQFF.